A selection of T cell receptor beta chains follows, all from one sample in a study of identical twins. In TCRdb, the 5' RACE reads were re-called with MiXCR into one record per CDR3 protein. The repertoire holds under 900,000 distinct CDR3 sequences, with 9% to 15% as singletons. This same sample was also taken into another study, of yellow fever vaccine responses in identical twins.

Sequencing was carried out using PBMCs. The receptors originated from a woman younger than 30 in good health. The conserved cysteine and the conserved F or W are not part of the CDR3 here. Each record gives: V gene, J gene, CDR3 protein.

>TRBV28|TRBJ1-6
ASSSYWGGKNSPLH
>TRBV20-1|TRBJ1-3
SAREVGETLGNTIY
>TRBV3-1|TRBJ2-1
ASSQGRVAGGLYNEQF
>TRBV20-1|TRBJ1-1
SASRGFTEAF
>TRBV11-2|TRBJ2-3
ASSSRLAPATDTQY
>TRBV20-1|TRBJ1-2
SAPLGTRGGYT
>TRBV12-3/TRBV12-4|TRBJ2-7
ASSWDRGSYEQY
>TRBV25-1|TRBJ2-5
ASSEWDRGSQETQY
>TRBV5-1|TRBJ1-1
ASSLARASGTEAF
>TRBV12-3/TRBV12-4|TRBJ2-7
ASSSASGRALNSQQY
>TRBV12-3/TRBV12-4|TRBJ2-5
ASSLRGTGGYETQY
>TRBV20-1|TRBJ2-7
SARDLGGRSSYEQY
>TRBV6-1|TRBJ1-6
ASSRLRDSPLH
>TRBV20-1|TRBJ1-2
SAQASDRESGYT
>TRBV24-1|TRBJ2-1
ATSDFNFNEQF
>TRBV5-1|TRBJ2-5
ASSLNDWSETQY
>TRBV4-1|TRBJ1-4
ASRTQQGGNEKLF
>TRBV18|TRBJ1-5
ASSPPGLGNQPQH
>TRBV20-1|TRBJ1-5
SAPAAFNQPQH
>TRBV12-3/TRBV12-4|TRBJ2-5
ASSRGQGPKTQY
>TRBV19|TRBJ2-6
ASSVSWSGANVLT
>TRBV5-1|TRBJ2-3
ASSLPTSGGHPDTQY
>TRBV29-1|TRBJ2-1
SVVSENANEQF
>TRBV9|TRBJ2-3
ASSVISGNTDTQY
>TRBV12-3/TRBV12-4|TRBJ2-2
ASRFPALAATGELF
>TRBV7-6|TRBJ2-1
ASSLEIVGYSYNEQF
>TRBV9|TRBJ2-3
ASSEGLADTDTQY
>TRBV28|TRBJ2-1
ASSAFGAIIYNEQF
>TRBV5-8|TRBJ2-7
ASSPGLAGGSYEQY
>TRBV9|TRBJ2-7
ASSVEGPPYEQY
>TRBV24-1|TRBJ2-3
ATSGDRGSSSTDTQY
>TRBV12-3/TRBV12-4|TRBJ1-2
ASSNTGTAYGYT
>TRBV5-1|TRBJ1-5
ASRKDSSNQPQH
>TRBV29-1|TRBJ1-2
SVLGGIYRGSGYT
>TRBV20-1|TRBJ2-5
SASRGTNTIQETQY
>TRBV7-9|TRBJ2-5
ASSPPAGAQETQY
>TRBV3-1|TRBJ2-2
ASSQARVRTGELF
>TRBV7-9|TRBJ2-3
ASSLLAPGTDTQY
>TRBV6-5|TRBJ2-7
ASGSGPEQY
>TRBV25-1|TRBJ2-2
ASSELATGELF
>TRBV20-1|TRBJ2-1
SATRLVYNEQF
>TRBV10-3|TRBJ2-4
AISEGPTGDIQY
>TRBV3-1|TRBJ2-2
ASSQPGTGHTGELF
>TRBV3-1|TRBJ2-3
ASSPPREGTDTQY
>TRBV4-1|TRBJ2-5
ASSQVAVETQY
>TRBV27|TRBJ1-1
ASSTLTGGEAF
>TRBV5-1|TRBJ2-7
ASSFGTSLYEQY
>TRBV2|TRBJ1-6
ALDRAGNNSPLH
>TRBV18|TRBJ2-2
ATSKRGELF
>TRBV28|TRBJ2-5
ASNDGRAGETQY
>TRBV28|TRBJ2-1
ASSSTRLTGQF
>TRBV29-1|TRBJ2-1
SVESTGAYNEQF
>TRBV24-1|TRBJ2-2
ATSRLAGGTGELF
>TRBV27|TRBJ2-1
ASSWGTVGNEQF
>TRBV12-3/TRBV12-4|TRBJ2-7
ASSLGLAGEYEQY
>TRBV5-1|TRBJ1-1
ASSFGLSGTF
>TRBV12-3/TRBV12-4|TRBJ2-5
ASSLNPTGKETQY
>TRBV10-3|TRBJ1-1
AIRRGQDTEAF
>TRBV5-5|TRBJ2-1
ASSLVLGSGYNEQF